The 2 T cell receptor beta chains given below trace back to one sample, sequenced in a study of blood T cell repertoires in COVID-19 (dated by TCRdb to between 2020 and 2021). To prepare the library, the immunoSEQ multiplex PCR assay was applied. In TCRdb, the immuneACCESS table is reduced to in-frame sequences with V and J assigned. These tables do not hold every clone; where another copy was compared, an unresolved V gene accounts for under half, and the others remain unexplained. A total of 220,000 or so clones appear in this sample, roughly 83% of them only once. 2% to 2.5% of the sample is in the top ten clones. The sample comprised PBMCs or T cells enriched from blood (not recorded which). The receptors derive from a woman between 45 and 65 years old who had recovered from COVID-19.

V gene TRBV4-1 combines with J gene TRBJ1-4, with 7 nucleotides matching TRBD1. Per the germline V gene, CDR1 is MGHRA and CDR2 is YSYEKL. The CDR3 has 16 amino acids. With 4 bases clipped from V and 7 bases from J, the junction kept 12 bases outside the gene matches. CDR3 sequence: CASSPQWGRGSEKLFF. CDR3 nucleotides: TGCGCCAGCAGCCCCCAATGGGGCAGGGGGAGTGAAAAACTGTTTTTT.

This chain connects TRBV7-2 to TRBJ1-2, with D perhaps TRBD1 (5 bases). The CDR3 is 14 amino acids. Trimming removed 3 bases at V and 2 bases at J, with 10 bases between. The germline V gene encodes CDR1 SGHTA and CDR2 FQGNSA. CDR3 sequence reads: CASSFEGLNYGYTF. The CDR3 DNA sequence: TGTGCCAGCAGCTTTGAGGGACTAAACTATGGCTACACCTTC.